The 14 T cell receptor beta chains listed next were all sequenced from one sample in a study of T cell repertoires in ileal Crohn's disease. Repertoires were generated with immunoSEQ multiplex PCR, while TCRdb's copy carries only in-frame clones and drops some. Of about 17,000 clones listed, about 75% are singletons. The sample comprised ileal tissue. These receptor sequences come from an adult with Crohn's disease.

The V call is TRBV28, the J call TRBJ1-2; 7 nucleotides agree with TRBD1. V was clipped by 6 bases and J by 4 bases; unmatched bases: 11. The CDR3 sequence is 15 residues long. Looked up from germline, CDR1 is MDHEN and CDR2 is SYDVKM. CDR3 bases: TGTGCCAGCAGGACACAGGGGCCGAACTCCTATGGCTACACCTTC. Translated, it gives CASRTQGPNSYGYTF.

The chain carries TRBV28 and TRBJ2-7; 8 bases map to TRBD1. The V and J ends lost 7 bases and 2 bases, in that order; junction bases with no gene match: 13. Per the germline V gene, CDR1 is MDHEN and CDR2 is SYDVKM. This CDR3 is 16 amino acids long. This chain's CDR3 is CASTLLTGTGPYEQYF. CDR3 nucleotides: TGTGCCAGCACCCTACTTACCGGGACAGGCCCCTACGAGCAGTACTTC.

V gene TRBV4-1 combines with J gene TRBJ2-7, with 7 bases aligning to TRBD2. Germline loops: CDR1 MGHRA, CDR2 YSYEKL. The CDR3 loop spans 16 amino acids. Trimming at V came to 0 bases and at J to 6 bases, leaving 11 bases not matched to a gene. CDR3 amino acids: CASSQEVASGRGEQYF. CDR3 bases: TGCGCCAGCAGCCAAGAAGTCGCTAGCGGAAGGGGCGAGCAGTACTTC.

V gene TRBV5-6 combines with J gene TRBJ2-5, with 8 nucleotides matching TRBD2. CDR1 is SGHDT, CDR2 YYEEEE, per germline. Germline trimming cut 0 bases from V and 3 bases from J; bases unmatched to any gene: 1. This CDR3 spans 14 amino acids. CDR3 DNA: TGTGCCAGCAGCTTGGGGCGGGGGGAAGAGACCCAGTACTTC. This gives the protein CASSLGRGEETQYF.

The chain has TRBV18 and TRBJ2-7; TRBD2 might be the D (6 bases). V was pared by 1 base and J by 2 bases, with 9 bases between. The CDR3 covers 14 residues. CDR1 and CDR2 (germline): KGHSH, LQKENI. The CDR3 region has the DNA TGTGCCAGCTCACCACGGGGGGTTACCTACGAGCAGTACTTC. This translates into CASSPRGVTYEQYF.

The chain combines TRBV30 with TRBJ1-4, with TRBD1 as a possible D gene (6 bases). V was shortened by 1 base and J by 3 bases, with 15 bases between the two germline ends. This CDR3 comprises 16 residues. CDR1 and CDR2 from the germline V gene are GTSNPN and SVGIG (reference sequence). The CDR3 DNA is TGTGCCTGGAGTGCCCACCGACAGGCCCCTAATGAAAAACTGTTTTTT. It translates to CAWSAHRQAPNEKLFF.

The V gene is TRBV30, the J gene TRBJ2-7; D gene ambiguous. The germline gives CDR1 GTSNPN, CDR2 SVGIG (reference sequence). V was trimmed by 0 bases and J by 3 bases, leaving 6 bases between them. This CDR3 contains 12 residues. CDR3 sequence reads: CAWSVLNYEQYF. Here the CDR3 DNA reads TGTGCCTGGAGTGTACTGAACTACGAGCAGTACTTC.

The chain employs TRBV5-1 and TRBJ1-1; TRBD1 matches 8 bases. Germline CDR1 is SGHRS and CDR2 is YFSETQ. V lost 6 bases and J lost 4; bases outside the gene matches: 8. The CDR3 length is 14 residues. The CDR3 protein is CASTYRGEGTEAFF. For the CDR3, the DNA is TGCGCCAGCACCTACAGGGGGGAGGGCACTGAAGCTTTCTTT.

The genes are TRBV2 and TRBJ1-3; unclear D gene. Germline CDR1 SNHLY, CDR2 FYNNEI. Deletions cut 4 bases from V and 0 bases from J, with 10 bases between. The CDR3 extends over 15 amino acids. Written as DNA, the CDR3 is TGTGCCAGCAGTGCCCTAGGTAGCTCTGGAAACACCATATATTTT. Translation gives CASSALGSSGNTIYF.

This chain connects TRBV30 to TRBJ1-2; D may be TRBD1 (6 bases). Deletions cut 3 bases from V and 4 bases from J, with 15 bases between. This CDR3 has 14 residues. Germline CDR1 GTSNPN, CDR2 SVGIG (reference sequence). CDR3: CAWRPTGPGYGYTF. DNA of the CDR3: TGTGCCTGGAGGCCCACAGGGCCCGGCTATGGCTACACCTTC.

The gene calls are TRBV30 and TRBJ1-1; TRBD1 aligns across 8 bases. Germline values: CDR1 GTSNPN, CDR2 SVGIG (reference sequence). J gave up 0 bases and V 2 bases, and 5 bases lay outside the gene matches. The CDR3 has 15 residues. The CDR3 sequence: CAWSSPGGMNTEAFF. In nucleotides, the CDR3 is TGTGCCTGGAGTTCGCCAGGGGGCATGAACACTGAAGCTTTCTTT.

This clone was observed a few times. The same CDR3 also results from other DNA sequences found in this sample. This chain uses TRBV19 with TRBJ2-5; TRBD1 matches at 9 bases. V was clipped by 2 bases and J by 1 base; unmatched bases: 2. The CDR3 sequence is 15 residues long. From germline, CDR1 is LNHDA and CDR2 SQIVND (reference sequence). In DNA form, the CDR3 reads TGTGCCAGTAGTATATGGGGACAGGGCCAAGAGACCCAGTACTTC. This encodes CASSIWGQGQETQYF. Drawing the rest from reference TRBV19 and TRBJ2-5, the complete variable domain is DGGITQSPKYLFRKEGQNVTLSCEQNLNHDAMYWYRQDPGQGLRLIYYSQIVNDFQKGDIAEGYSVSREKKESFPLTVTSAQKNPTAFYLCASSIWGQGQETQYFGPGTRLLVL.

The rearrangement uses TRBV13 and TRBJ1-1, with a tentative D call TRBD1 (5 bases). Per germline, CDR1 PRHDT and CDR2 FYEKMQ (reference sequence). The CDR3 sequence is 15 residues long. V was pared by 4 bases and J by 3 bases, with 15 bases between. The CDR3 DNA is TGTGCCAGCAGCTCCTCAGGGAACAGGTACACTGAAGCTTTCTTT. This sequence encodes CASSSSGNRYTEAFF.

The chain uses TRBV9 and TRBJ1-2; 12 bases map to TRBD1. The junction had 10 bases not matched to a gene; V was cut back by 8 bases and J by 5 bases. CDR3 length equals 15 residues. The germline V gene has CDR1 SGDLS and CDR2 YYNGEE. The CDR3 spells CASHPGQGAGYGYTF. For the CDR3, the DNA is TGTGCCAGTCACCCGGGACAGGGGGCGGGGTATGGCTACACCTTC.